Each of the 22 T cell receptor beta chains below was sequenced from the same sample in a study of cytomegalovirus exposure and HLA in healthy donors. Primers: 60 Vbeta forward and 13 Jbeta reverse. Using immunoSEQ multiplex PCR, the repertoire was profiled, and TCRdb retains in-frame clones only, with some absent. This repertoire shows 230,000 or so clones, around 90% found once; its top ten account for 1.7%. Sequencing input: PBMCs. These receptors originate from a girl aged 2 to 10 in good health and CMV-seronegative.

The chain is built from TRBV9 and TRBJ2-7; D is perhaps TRBD1 (6 bases). The germline gives CDR1 SGDLS, CDR2 YYNGEE. Between the trimmed V and J ends, which lost 2 bases and 6 bases, there was a span of 21 bases. The CDR3 extends over 16 amino acids. The CDR3 DNA reads as TGTGCCAGCAGCGTTTCGGAACCACCGGGACAATCCGAGCAGTACTTC. It codes for CASSVSEPPGQSEQYF.

The chain uses TRBV27 and TRBJ2-1, with 9 nucleotides matching TRBD1. From germline, CDR1 is MNHEY and CDR2 SMNVEV (reference sequence). Unmatched junction bases numbered 5, after V lost 4 bases and J lost 7 bases. The CDR3 covers 14 residues. The CDR3 spells CASSSLDRGNEQFF. In DNA, the CDR3 is TGTGCCAGCAGTTCCCTCGACAGGGGGAATGAGCAGTTCTTC.

The rearrangement uses TRBV15 and TRBJ2-5; 10 positions match TRBD2. CDR1 and CDR2 (germline): LNHNV, YYDKDF (reference sequence). The CDR3 runs 16 residues. V was pared by 6 bases and J by 4 bases, with 11 bases of the junction left unmatched. Written as DNA, the CDR3 is TGTGCCACCAGGGGGGTCCTGGTAGCGGGAGGAGAGACCCAGTACTTC. Translation gives CATRGVLVAGGETQYF.

The gene calls are TRBV6-5 and TRBJ1-1, with D unclear. V lost 2 bases to trimming and J lost 6 bases, with 13 bases between them. The germline CDR1 and CDR2 sequences are MNHEY and SVGAGI. CDR3 length equals 14 residues. The CDR3 bases are TGTGCCAGCAGTTACGATGGGTCGGACTCTGAAGCTTTCTTT. Translation gives CASSYDGSDSEAFF.

The CDR3 reads CASSESGLPQHF. CDR3 sequence (DNA): TGTGCCAGCAGTGAAAGTGGCTTGCCCCAGCATTTT. The chain couples TRBV2 to TRBJ1-5; D is unclear. V was clipped by 2 bases and J by 9 bases, with 8 bases between them. The CDR3 has 12 residues. Germline V CDR1 and CDR2: SNHLY, FYNNEI.

The V call is TRBV27, the J call TRBJ1-1, with a possible D match to TRBD1 (5 bases). Per germline, CDR1 MNHEY and CDR2 SMNVEV (reference sequence). This CDR3 comprises 14 residues. Between the trimmed V and J ends, which lost 5 bases and 0 bases, there was a span of 10 bases. The CDR3 DNA reads as TGTGCCAGCAGTCCCCCGGGGGTGAACACTGAAGCTTTCTTT. Its translation is CASSPPGVNTEAFF.

A single count supports this clone. The chain recombines TRBV5-1 with TRBJ1-3; D gene uncertain. From germline, CDR1 is SGHRS and CDR2 YFSETQ. Trimming cost V 5 bases and J 2 bases, with 11 bases left between them. This CDR3 spans 14 amino acids. Written as DNA, the CDR3 is TGCGCCAGCAGTCCTGGGGAGGCTGGAAACACCATATATTTT. This gives the protein CASSPGEAGNTIYF.

The rearrangement uses TRBV19 and TRBJ2-1, with 9 bases identical to TRBD1. Germline lookup yields CDR1 LNHDA and CDR2 SQIVND (reference sequence). J lost 7 bases, V lost 2 bases, and 15 bases had no gene match. The CDR3 is 18 amino acids. CDR3 in amino acids: CASSIKPVGTGYGNEQFF. Written as DNA, the CDR3 is TGTGCCAGTAGTATAAAACCCGTCGGGACAGGGTACGGGAATGAGCAGTTCTTC.

The J gene is TRBJ2-5, the V gene TRBV5-1, with 9 bases matching TRBD1. The V and J ends lost 0 bases and 5 bases, in that order; junction bases with no gene match: 5. The CDR3 has 15 residues. CDR1 SGHRS and CDR2 YFSETQ come from the germline V gene. CDR3 loop: CASSLVTGGKETQYF. DNA for the CDR3: TGCGCCAGCAGCTTGGTGACAGGGGGGAAGGAGACCCAGTACTTC. Based on the CDR3 plus reference TRBV5-1 and TRBJ2-5, the full variable domain is KAGVTQTPRYLIKTRGQQVTLSCSPISGHRSVSWYQQTPGQGLQFLFEYFSETQRNKGNFPGRFSGRQFSNSRSEMNVSTLELGDSALYLCASSLVTGGKETQYFGPGTRLLVL.

The rearrangement uses TRBV9 and TRBJ2-3; tentative D call: TRBD1 (7 bases). There are 16 residues in the CDR3. The germline V gene encodes CDR1 SGDLS and CDR2 YYNGEE. Trimming removed 3 bases at V and 0 bases at J, with 14 bases between. The CDR3 coding sequence is TGTGCCAGCAGCGCGCAGGGGGGTGCTAGCACAGATACGCAGTATTTT. Protein: CASSAQGGASTDTQYF.

The V and J genes are TRBV6-1 and TRBJ2-3; no firm D call. Germline V CDR1 and CDR2: MNHNS, SASEGT. The CDR3 consists of 11 residues. V shed 8 bases and J shed 5 bases, with 8 bases lying between them. The CDR3 region has the DNA TGTGCCAGCTCGCCGGGAGATACGCAGTATTTT. Residues: CASSPGDTQYF.

The chain employs TRBV5-5 and TRBJ1-5; no reliable D call. The CDR3 totals 15 residues. Trimming left V 4 bases short and J 5 bases short, with 16 bases between. Germline-derived CDR1 and CDR2 are SGHKS and YYEKEE (reference sequence). The CDR3 loop is CASSPRTGIDQPQHF. The DNA for the CDR3 is TGTGCCAGCAGCCCCAGGACGGGAATCGATCAGCCCCAGCATTTT.

The chain links TRBV11-2 to TRBJ2-6; D remains ambiguous. This CDR3 is built from 15 residues. V was pared by 3 bases and J by 0 bases, with 6 bases between. CDR1 and CDR2 from the germline V gene are SGHAT and FQNNGV. CDR3 in amino acids: CASSFPHSGANVLTF. The CDR3 region has the DNA TGTGCCAGCAGCTTCCCCCACTCTGGGGCCAACGTCCTGACTTTC.

The chain has TRBV5-1 and TRBJ2-3; TRBD2 aligns across 13 bases. There are 18 residues in the CDR3. Germline CDR1 and CDR2: SGHRS and YFSETQ. The ends lost 5 bases at V and 2 bases at J; junction bases unmatched: 11. The DNA of the CDR3 is TGCGCCAGCAGTCAGGTAGGACTAGCGGGAGCTTTCACAGATACGCAGTATTTT. As protein: CASSQVGLAGAFTDTQYF.

The chain employs TRBV6-4 and TRBJ2-1, with TRBD2 identical over 9 bases. V shed 6 bases and J 6 bases; nucleotides not matched to a gene: 9. The germline CDR1 and CDR2 sequences are MRHNA and SNTAGT. The CDR3 runs to 15 residues. The CDR3 bases are TGTGCCAGCAGCCCCTCTGCGGGGGGGCTCAATGAGCAGTTCTTC. Protein: CASSPSAGGLNEQFF.

This chain links TRBV28 with TRBJ1-5; D unresolved. The CDR3 runs to 20 residues. The germline V and J ends were trimmed by 3 bases and 0 bases, with 24 bases remaining between them. Per the germline V gene, CDR1 is MDHEN and CDR2 is SYDVKM. DNA for the CDR3: TGTGCCAGCAGTTTCCCCCTTGGCCGAGCCGCTACTATTAGCAATCAGCCCCAGCATTTT. It is translated as CASSFPLGRAATISNQPQHF.

The rearrangement links TRBV5-6 to TRBJ1-2, with 9 nucleotides matching TRBD1. Trimming at V came to 4 bases and at J to 9 bases, leaving 4 bases not matched to a gene. This CDR3 is built from 12 residues. Germline CDR1 and CDR2: SGHDT and YYEEEE. This CDR3 is CASSPGQGSYTF. The CDR3 coding sequence is TGTGCCAGCAGCCCGGGACAGGGAAGCTACACCTTC.

This chain uses TRBV9 with TRBJ1-4, with D perhaps TRBD1 (6 bases). CDR3 length: 15 residues. The germline CDR1 and CDR2 sequences are SGDLS and YYNGEE. Trimming cost V 3 bases and J 0 bases, with 9 bases left between them. CDR3 in DNA: TGTGCCAGCAGCGCGGGACACTCAACTAATGAAAAACTGTTTTTT. Encoded protein: CASSAGHSTNEKLFF. Full variable domain (outside the CDR3, taken from reference TRBV9 and TRBJ1-4): DSGVTQTPKHLITATGQRVTLRCSPRSGDLSVYWYQQSLDQGLQFLIQYYNGEERAKGNILERFSAQQFPDLHSELNLSSLELGDSALYFCASSAGHSTNEKLFFGSGTQLSVL.

The chain joins TRBV29-1 to TRBJ1-2; 7 positions agree with TRBD1. The junction had 4 bases not matched to a gene; V was cut back by 7 bases and J by 5 bases. The CDR3 totals 11 residues. Germline V CDR1 and CDR2: SQVTM, ANQGSEA. This CDR3 reads CSARGEYGYTF. CDR3 nucleotide sequence: TGCAGCGCCAGGGGGGAATATGGCTACACCTTC.

The CDR3 nucleotides read TGTGCCAGCAGCCACGGACTAGCGGGAACGTACGAGCAGTACTTC. Protein product: CASSHGLAGTYEQYF. V and J are TRBV7-8 and TRBJ2-7; TRBD2 agrees at 12 bases. CDR1 is SGHVS and CDR2 is FQNEAQ in the germline V gene. This CDR3 region has 15 residues. J was trimmed by 4 bases and V by 5 bases; bases with no gene match: 6. The full variable domain, completed using reference TRBV7-8 and TRBJ2-7, is GAGVSQSPRYKVAKRGQDVALRCDPISGHVSLFWYQQALGQGPEFLTYFQNEAQLDKSGLPSDRFFAERPEGSVSTLKIQRTQQEDSAVYLCASSHGLAGTYEQYFGPGTRLTVT.

This chain connects TRBV27 to TRBJ2-7, with 8 bases fitting TRBD1. The CDR3 covers 14 residues. CDR1 is MNHEY and CDR2 is SMNVEV in the germline V gene (reference sequence). V lost 6 bases, J lost 6 bases, and 10 bases stayed unmatched. CDR3: CASSVGQGVSEQYF. The CDR3 DNA reads TGTGCCAGCAGCGTAGGACAGGGTGTCAGCGAGCAGTACTTC.

This sequence joins TRBV5-5 and TRBJ2-5, with TRBD2 matching 8 bases. Germline trimming cut 4 bases from V and 0 bases from J; bases unmatched to any gene: 11. CDR3 length: 17 residues. Germline V gene sequence: CDR1 SGHKS, CDR2 YYEKEE (reference sequence). The CDR3: CASSPTSGRRYQETQYF. Written as DNA, the CDR3 is TGTGCCAGCAGCCCGACGAGCGGGAGACGCTACCAAGAGACCCAGTACTTC.